Reported below is one T cell receptor beta chain. Negatively enriched CD4+ T cells were divided by CD45RA into naive and memory. TCRdb's copy holds only in-frame clones and misses some; the assay was immunoSEQ multiplex PCR. The data hold over a million clones, with approximately 96% observed a single time. Germline lookup yields CDR1 SGHRS and CDR2 YFSETQ. The V end was cut by 0 bases, the J end by 4 bases, with 13 bases between. The CDR3 consists of 15 residues. The data stem from a study of shared clonotypes between healthy human individuals. The rearrangement uses TRBV5-1 and TRBJ1-1; D call uncertain. The specimen sequenced was naive CD4+ T cells sorted from blood. Specified subset: CD45RA+ positively selected. This clonotype was obtained from a man aged 25-45 years in good health. This CDR3 is CASSLVSTESTEAFF. CDR3 nucleotides: TGCGCCAGCAGCTTGGTTTCGACCGAGAGCACTGAAGCTTTCTTT. Variable domain in full (rest from reference TRBV5-1 and TRBJ1-1): KAGVTQTPRYLIKTRGQQVTLSCSPISGHRSVSWYQQTPGQGLQFLFEYFSETQRNKGNFPGRFSGRQFSNSRSEMNVSTLELGDSALYLCASSLVSTESTEAFFGQGTRLTVV.